This T cell receptor beta chain originates from a study of CXCR3-negative and CXCR3-positive naive CD8 T cells. UMI-labeled 5' RACE TRB cDNA libraries were prepared from the cells. After re-calling the 5' RACE reads, TCRdb lists one entry per CDR3 protein, DNA absent. The sample totals about 40,000 distinct CDR3 sequences; its top ten clones hold approximately 12%. The specimen sequenced was memory CD8+ T cells from blood. The clonotype originates from a human donor in good health. Some clones in this sample may be carry-over from other donors' samples.

This CDR3 reads CASSYTGDGETQYF. V and J are TRBV6-2 or TRBV6-3 and TRBJ2-5; TCRdb returns TRBD1, unconfirmable since there is no DNA. This CDR3 spans 14 amino acids. The V gene's germline CDR1 is MNHEY and CDR2 SVGEGT.